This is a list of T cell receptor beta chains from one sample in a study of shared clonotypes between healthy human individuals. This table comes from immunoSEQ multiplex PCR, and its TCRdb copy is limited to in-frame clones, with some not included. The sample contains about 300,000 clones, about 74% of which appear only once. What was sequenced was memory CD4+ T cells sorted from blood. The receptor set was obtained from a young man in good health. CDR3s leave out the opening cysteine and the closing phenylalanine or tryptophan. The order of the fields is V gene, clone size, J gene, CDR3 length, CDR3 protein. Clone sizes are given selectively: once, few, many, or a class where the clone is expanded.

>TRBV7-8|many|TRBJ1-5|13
ASSARDKSNQPQH
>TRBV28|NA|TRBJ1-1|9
ASTLNTEAF
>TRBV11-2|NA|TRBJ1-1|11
ASRSVVRVEAF
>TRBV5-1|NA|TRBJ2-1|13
ASSLTSGTYNEQF
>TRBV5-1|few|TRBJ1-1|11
ASSLGGDGPGF
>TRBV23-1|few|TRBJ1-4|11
ALPHRGNEKLF
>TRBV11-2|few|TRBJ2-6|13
ASSLDRAGANVLT
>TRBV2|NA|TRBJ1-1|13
ASSEQGVVRTEAF
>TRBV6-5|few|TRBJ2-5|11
ASSYFDGETQY
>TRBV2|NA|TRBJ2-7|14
ASSEWGNRGPSEQY
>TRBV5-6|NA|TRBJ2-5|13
ASSWRDSHQETQY
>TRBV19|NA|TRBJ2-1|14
ATRRSGTTPRNEQF
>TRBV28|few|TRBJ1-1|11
ASSDRSDTEAF
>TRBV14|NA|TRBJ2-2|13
ASSPVGGKPGELF
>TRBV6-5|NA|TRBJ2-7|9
ASSLSNKEY
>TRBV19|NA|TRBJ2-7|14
ASIPLAFRTPYEQY
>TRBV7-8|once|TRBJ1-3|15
ASSSGGTGRSGNTIY
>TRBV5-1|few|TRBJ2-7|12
ASSPQGMSYEQY
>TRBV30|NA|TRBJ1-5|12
AANLEGNYQPQH
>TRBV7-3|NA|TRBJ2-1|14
ASSPTSGRYSNEQF
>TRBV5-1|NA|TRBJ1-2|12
ASRSTGTNYGYT
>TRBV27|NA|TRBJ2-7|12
ASRKREVVHEQY
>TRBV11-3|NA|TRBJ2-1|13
ASSLTPGLGGEQF
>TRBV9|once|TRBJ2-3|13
ASSGSGGITDTQY
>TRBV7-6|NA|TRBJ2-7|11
ASSSKVGYEQY
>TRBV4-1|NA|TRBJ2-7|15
ASSRRHGETISYEQY
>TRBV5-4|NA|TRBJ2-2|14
ASSWGGPPGTGELF
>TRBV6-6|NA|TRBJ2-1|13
ASSYTGLAANEQF
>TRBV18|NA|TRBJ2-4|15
ASSPLDQGSLLNIQY
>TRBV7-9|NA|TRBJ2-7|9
ASSNAIEQY
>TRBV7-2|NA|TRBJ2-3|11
ASSLSGRDTQY
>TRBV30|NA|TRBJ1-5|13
AGTIRKRRNQPQH